The entry below describes one TCR beta chain. Its cognate antigen is unknown. TCRdb keeps only in-frame clones here, not all; method: immunoSEQ multiplex PCR. The sample lists about 18,000 clones; about four fifths were seen once. These data belong to a study of OX40 agonist ivuxolimab in advanced cancers. Germline V gene lookup returns CDR1 SGHNT and CDR2 YYREEE (reference sequence). The V and J ends lost 3 bases and 1 base, in that order; junction bases with no gene match: 13. This CDR3 region has 19 residues. Findings of the study overall: Researchers report that CD8+ T cells had, on average, more expanded clones than CD4+.

The chain has TRBV5-4 and TRBJ2-3, with 11 bases aligning to TRBD2. The specimen comprised CD4+ or CD8+ T cells sorted from blood, sampled in a trial of the OX40 agonist ivuxolimab. The sequence was obtained from an adult with an advanced solid tumor such as melanoma, head and neck, liver or kidney cancer. This chain's CDR3 is CASSSRSSGGFLGTDTQYF. The CDR3 nucleotides are TGTGCCAGCAGCTCCCGTTCTAGCGGGGGGTTCCTGGGCACAGATACGCAGTATTTT.